A selection of T cell receptor beta chains follows, all from one sample in a study of T-cell reconstitution after alpha-beta-depleted transplantation in children. In TCRdb, the PCR reads were re-called with MiXCR into one record per CDR3 protein. Here the sample spans about 400,000 distinct CDR3 sequences, about a fifth being singletons. The material sequenced was PBMCs from the stem cell graft donor, taken from the stem cell graft. These receptors were obtained from a human donor who donated a stem cell graft to a child with acute myeloid leukemia. Each CDR3 is given with its conserved first and last residue. The D gene is left open where the match is weak. Size values are once, few and many counts, or a class for expanded clones, and some rows have none.

TRBJ2-1	NA	TRBV12-3/TRBV12-4	NA	CASSPRPYNEQFF	TGTGCCAGCAGCCCGCGGCCCTACAATGAGCAGTTCTTC
TRBJ1-1	few	TRBV29-1	NA	CSVTGGWGNTEAFF	TGCAGCGTTACCGGCGGCTGGGGGAACACTGAAGCTTTCTTT
TRBJ1-4	few	TRBV29-1	NA	CSAVTGTLNEKLFF	TGCAGCGCCGTGACAGGAACCCTTAATGAAAAACTGTTTTTT
TRBJ2-7	NA	TRBV5-1	TRBD2	CASSLERAGGSYEQYF	TGCGCCAGCAGCTTGGAACGAGCGGGAGGGTCCTACGAGCAGTACTTC
TRBJ2-5	few	TRBV6-5	TRBD1	CASSYLGRTGSMETQYF	TGTGCCAGCAGTTACCTGGGCCGGACAGGGAGTATGGAGACCCAGTACTTC
TRBJ2-3	many	TRBV7-2	NA	CASRAPTADTQYF	TGTGCCAGCAGGGCCCCCACCGCAGATACGCAGTATTTT
TRBJ1-2	NA	TRBV18	NA	CASSPPGGPYGYTF	TGTGCCAGCTCCCCTCCGGGGGGTCCCTATGGCTACACCTTC
TRBJ2-5	NA	TRBV5-1	TRBD2	CASSLGTSGDKTQYF	TGCGCCAGCAGTTTGGGGACTAGCGGGGACAAGACCCAGTACTTC
TRBJ2-4	few	TRBV20-1	TRBD2	CSAPSGGLAKNIQYF	TGCAGTGCTCCCAGCGGGGGTTTAGCCAAAAACATTCAGTACTTC
TRBJ2-1	NA	TRBV20-1	TRBD2	CSAERTSGESYNEQFF	TGCAGTGCTGAAAGGACTAGCGGGGAATCCTACAATGAGCAGTTCTTC
TRBJ1-1	NA	TRBV5-1	NA	CASSLDAPPMNTEAFF	TGCGCCAGCAGCTTGGACGCCCCTCCCATGAACACTGAAGCTTTCTTT
TRBJ2-3	NA	TRBV7-6	NA	CASSLVASRSLHADTQYF	TGTGCCAGCAGCTTAGTAGCTAGTCGAAGTCTCCATGCAGATACGCAGTATTTT
TRBJ2-7	few	TRBV29-1	TRBD1	CSARTRRGIPYEQYF	TGCAGCGCAAGGACCCGCAGGGGGATCCCCTACGAGCAGTACTTC
TRBJ2-7	NA	TRBV6-1	NA	CASSEFYGPGEQYF	TGTGCCAGCAGTGAATTCTACGGACCGGGGGAGCAGTACTTC
TRBJ2-7	NA	TRBV29-1	NA	CSVVGVYEQYF	TGCAGCGTTGTTGGTGTCTACGAGCAGTACTTC
TRBJ2-2	NA	TRBV7-8	NA	CASSLEGGFTGELFF	TGTGCCAGCAGCTTAGAGGGGGGTTTCACCGGGGAGCTGTTTTTT
TRBJ2-3	NA	TRBV7-2	NA	CASSREGGAAQYF	TGTGCCAGCAGCAGAGAGGGCGGGGCCGCCCAGTATTTT
TRBJ2-2	few	TRBV20-1	NA	CSARKPWGMGAGELFF	TGCAGTGCTAGAAAGCCATGGGGGATGGGAGCCGGGGAGCTGTTTTTT